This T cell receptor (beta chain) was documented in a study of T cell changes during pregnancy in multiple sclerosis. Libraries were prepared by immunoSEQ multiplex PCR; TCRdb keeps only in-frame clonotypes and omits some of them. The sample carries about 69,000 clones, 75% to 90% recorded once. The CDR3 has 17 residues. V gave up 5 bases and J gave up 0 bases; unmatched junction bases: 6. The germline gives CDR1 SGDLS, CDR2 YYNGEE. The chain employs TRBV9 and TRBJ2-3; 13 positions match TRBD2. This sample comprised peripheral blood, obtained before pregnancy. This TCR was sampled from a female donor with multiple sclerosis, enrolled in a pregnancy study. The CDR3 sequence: CASRGLAGASSTDTQYF. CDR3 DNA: TGTGCCAGCAGAGGACTAGCGGGGGCTTCTAGCACAGATACGCAGTATTTT.